The source of this TCR beta chain is a study of cytomegalovirus exposure and HLA in healthy donors (dated by TCRdb to the late 2010s). Background for the entire study: An earlier analysis of roughly 500 of the donors reported roughly 300 Gb of sequence data and 90 million to 120 million unique TCR beta sequences obtained from around 190 million T cells. An early release that covered around 590 HLA-typed donors contained 300 to 350 gigabases of sequencing data and some 87 million unique TCR sequences. Of the 350 to 450 genotyped donors, roughly 85% fell in the genetic ancestry cluster associated with self-reported Caucasian donors. The study aimed to test whether signatures of past pathogen exposure could be identified by cataloging public T cell receptors. The study profiled the T cell repertoires of 550 to 700 subjects by immunosequencing and related them to cytomegalovirus serostatus. In addition to the first cohort of 650 to 800 subjects, a separate validation cohort of over 90 different subjects was used. High-throughput TCR immunosequencing, statistical association of individual TCRs with disease status, and machine learning were combined to predict cytomegalovirus infection status. In a later analysis, previously published TCR beta repertoires from hundreds of donors were re-analyzed and high-resolution HLA genotyping was added so that TCR occurrence patterns could be studied. In the later analysis, no new phenotypic data were used to find candidate immune exposures; instead, reliance was placed on TCR beta sequences and their occurrence across donors. An earlier analysis of 587 of the donors used high-throughput TCR beta sequencing to judge whether each TCR beta V gene segment behaved as functional or pseudogenic. Donor age, sex, ethnicity and CMV serostatus were compiled together with the repertoire data. A later genetic analysis used genome-wide SNP genotypes for about 65% of the 666 donors, treating that subset as a discovery cohort. Every discovery cohort repertoire had been produced on one sequencing platform. Both class I and class II loci were covered by HLA typing, at four-digit resolution. The number of donors typed differed by locus, with 629-630 for A, B, C, DRB1 and DQB1, around 500 for DQA1, approximately 570 for DPA1, and around 460 for DPB1. Four or five DR-DQ haplotypes were handled as single units for association and clustering because linkage in the cohort was strong. Among some 400 genotyped donors of the cohort, an average of approximately 200,000 unique TCR beta nucleotide sequences was sequenced per donor, of which about 18% were non-productive.

The cohort was made up of approximately 670 healthy bone marrow donors. All cohort members were sampled while nominally healthy, although unrecorded immune exposures were likely present. The donor tested CMV seropositive and was one of the 289 seropositive cohort members. A peripheral blood sample was provided by each donor, and peripheral blood mononuclear cells were used for TCR beta sequencing. Genomic DNA extraction from the blood cell samples was performed with the Qiagen DNeasy Blood Extraction Kit. According to the germline V gene, CDR1 reads MGHDK and CDR2 reads SYGVNS. The junction shows trimming of 6 bases on V and 3 bases on J, and the gene matches do not reach 6 bases of it. The CDR3 holds 14 amino acids from the cysteine to the phenylalanine. CDR3 DNA is the only sequence kept; it has 42 bases, read in frame from the first base. Libraries were made using the immunoSEQ multiplex PCR assay. A mixture of 60 forward primers for TCR Vbeta segments and 13 reverse primers for TCR Jbeta segments was used in the multiplex PCR. A multiplex PCR assay on genomic DNA amplified the CDR3 region of rearranged TCR beta genes. On the Illumina HiSeq System, the amplified TCR beta libraries were sequenced as 87-base-pair reads. The original methods were these. Across the 600 to 700 repertoires, a later analysis counted some 81 million unique TCR beta chains, 9.5 million to 13 million of which were shared by at least two donors. Raw reads were error-corrected and collapsed into unique sequences with a nearest-neighbor algorithm that merged closely related sequences to remove PCR and sequencing errors. V, D and J gene segments were assigned by aligning CDR3 sequences to IMGT reference sequences. Each retained sequence needed at least a six-nucleotide match to both a V gene segment and a J gene segment. A rearrangement counted as productive if the CDR3 had no stop codons and remained in frame with V and J, and every other rearrangement counted as non-productive. Following IMGT convention, CDR3 was defined as the stretch from the second conserved V-encoded cysteine to the conserved J-encoded phenylalanine. The earlier analysis of 587 of the donors excluded any sequence lacking an unambiguous match to a single V gene segment. In an earlier analysis of approximately 610 of the donors, V segments were called functional above 56.7% productive rearrangements and were called segregating when the between-donor standard deviation exceeded 5%. A statistical classification framework was built to diagnose cytomegalovirus status from the catalog of TCR beta chain sequences. In a later analysis, V and J genes were assigned by comparing TCR nucleotide sequences against IMGT/GENE-DB human TR gene sequences. A later analysis assigned CDR3 sequences and most-parsimonious VDJ recombination scenarios with the TCRdist pipeline. In a later analysis, every TCR beta chain was defined by the combination of its CDR3 amino acid sequence and its V-gene family, and reads without a unique V-gene family were dropped. A later analysis removed several hundred highly shared, low-generation-probability nucleotide sequences to deal with suspected cross-contamination and a sequencing artifact. For each public chain, a later analysis derived a clonal expansion index from normalized ranks of inferred template counts within each repertoire. Generation probabilities in a later analysis came from a VDJ recombination model fitted to out-of-frame rearrangements, and those results were checked against IGoR. In a later analysis, TCR-TCR, TCR-HLA and TCR-CMV co-occurrence was scored with hypergeometric tests, and a repertoire-size bias correction was applied to TCR pairs. A later analysis estimated false discovery rates by permuting HLA or CMV assignments 20 times. In a later analysis, co-occurring TCRs were grouped using DBSCAN, and TCRdist sequence similarity was added for clustering within HLA-allele-positive subsets. Co-occurrence clustering excluded repertoires with fewer than 30,000 or more than 120,000 public chains, plus five with anomalous nucleotide sharing. Not all clones reach the TCRdb copy of this immuneACCESS table, which keeps in-frame sequences only. Checked studies attribute under half of the gap to unresolved V genes and leave the rest unexplained. The D gene and trimming were derived from the DNA, and the V and J assignments and clone size from that table. The sample table holds about 120,000 clones, of which 75% to 80% were seen once. The top ten hold 3% to 4% of the sample.

Overall study results and their limits: Compared with equally common non-associated chains, HLA-associated TCR beta chains in a later analysis were more clonally expanded and had lower generation probabilities. Broadly in line with IMGT annotations, most TCR beta V segments showed up in productive rearrangements about 87% or about 30% of the time in an earlier analysis of about 500 of the donors. According to a later genetic analysis, donors in an Asian-associated ancestry cluster had fewer N-insertions in productive TCRs than the roughly 670-donor mean. In a later analysis, the rate of TCR association differed among HLA loci, with DRB1 alleles having the most associated TCRs and HLA-C alleles having the fewest. Strong co-occurrence of HLA alleles, especially DR and DQ, made assigning TCR associations to individual alleles difficult. Most TCR sequences were seen in very few donors, while some public TCRs were found in many individuals. The cohort was sequenced for TCR beta chains only, and without alpha or paired-chain data the features that could be detected were limited. Three of the identified cytomegalovirus-associated TCR beta chains were confirmed in vitro to be specific for cytomegalovirus antigens. Linkage disequilibrium might explain the correlated functional status among segregating V segments, but an unknown experimental factor could not be ruled out. The study listed approximately 160 TCR beta chains as associated with cytomegalovirus. Most CMV-associated TCR beta chains appeared to be HLA-restricted in a later analysis, and the HLA associations seemed to be driven largely by CMV exposure. A further reported finding was that TCR beta sequences accurately predicted the HLA-A and HLA-B alleles for most subjects in the first cohort. Cytomegalovirus status was reported to be diagnosed by the classifier with high specificity and sensitivity in both the original and validation cohorts. A later analysis reported that several top co-occurrence clusters appeared linked to parvovirus B19, influenza, CMV and Epstein-Barr virus. For the cohort, immune exposure information was limited to CMV serostatus. It was suggested by the authors that the approach could potentially be generalized to other disease states and immunological phenotypes. Roughly uniform sequencing depth across donors was assumed in presence/absence analyses, although this assumption may not hold. A cluster of highly shared sequence variants was judged likely to represent a technical artifact of the sequencing pipeline. Because HLA typing was unavailable for some donors at each locus, only the typed subset was used in association tests. Specific HLA alleles were associated with roughly 16,000 TCR beta sequences at a false discovery rate of 0.05 in a later analysis. Because the 87-base-pair reads could not distinguish some IMGT-functional V segments, including TRBV6-2 and TRBV6-3, those segments were excluded. Because counts were too low, seventeen rarely observed V segments, including chromosome 9 orphons, were excluded from the earlier analysis of several hundred of the donors. In a later genetic analysis, a missense DCLRE1C variant was associated with V-gene and J-gene trimming of TCR beta chains, and the association was replicated in an independent cohort.

On this clone itself: Its cognate antigen has yet to be identified. Base qualities are not provided; no much larger clone lies one nucleotide away.

Recombination joined TRBV25-1 with TRBJ2-7, with 9 bases in between that match TRBD1. The sequenced sample was PBMCs. The origin of this receptor is a young woman in good health and CMV-seropositive. In nucleotide form, the sequence is TGTGCCAGCAGCCGGACAGGGGCTATCTACGAGCAGTACTTC. The resulting protein is CASSRTGAIYEQYF.